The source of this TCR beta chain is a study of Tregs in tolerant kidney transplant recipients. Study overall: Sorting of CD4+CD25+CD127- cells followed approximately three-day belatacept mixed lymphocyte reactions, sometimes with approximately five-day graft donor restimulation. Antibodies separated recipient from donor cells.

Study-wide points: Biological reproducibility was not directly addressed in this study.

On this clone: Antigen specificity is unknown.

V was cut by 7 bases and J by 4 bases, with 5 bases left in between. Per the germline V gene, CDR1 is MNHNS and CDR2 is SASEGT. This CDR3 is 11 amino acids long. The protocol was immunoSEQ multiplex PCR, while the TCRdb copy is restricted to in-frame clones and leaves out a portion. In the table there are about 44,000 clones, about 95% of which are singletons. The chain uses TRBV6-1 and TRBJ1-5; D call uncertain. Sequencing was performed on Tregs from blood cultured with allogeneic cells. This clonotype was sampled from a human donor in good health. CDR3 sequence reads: CASMGNQPQHF. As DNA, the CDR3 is TGTGCCAGCATGGGGAATCAGCCCCAGCATTTT.